This passage covers 21 T cell receptor beta chains from one sample sequenced in a study of beta chain features in type 1 diabetes. All of the isolated RNA was reverse transcribed, so expressed TCRB transcripts were sequenced. Some clones are missing from TCRdb's copy, which holds only in-frame ones; the method was immunoSEQ multiplex PCR. The sample carries a few hundred thousand clones, 15% to 20% recorded once. The specimen sequenced was naive CD4+ T cells from blood. The receptors shown here come from a woman in her late teens or twenties in good health.

This clone has only one observation. V gene TRBV5-1 combines with J gene TRBJ2-5; 7 nucleotides match TRBD1. Per the germline V gene, CDR1 is SGHRS and CDR2 is YFSETQ. The J segment lost 2 bases and the V segment lost 3 bases, leaving 4 bases of the junction unmatched. The CDR3 runs 14 residues. In DNA, the CDR3 is TGCGCCAGCAGCTGGGGGACAGATCAAGAGACCCAGTACTTC. As protein: CASSWGTDQETQYF.

The rearrangement uses TRBV29-1 and TRBJ2-3; TRBD2 matches 12 bases. Germline assignment: CDR1 SQVTM and CDR2 ANQGSEA. With V trimmed by 4 bases and J by 2 bases, 13 bases remained unmatched. CDR3 length equals 18 residues. The DNA of the CDR3 is TGCAGCGTTGTAGGGCTAGCGGGAGGGCTTTCTTTCACAGATACGCAGTATTTT. Its translation is CSVVGLAGGLSFTDTQYF.

This chain connects TRBV7-2 to TRBJ1-3; possibly TRBD1 for D (5 bases). Germline-derived CDR1 and CDR2 are SGHTA and FQGNSA. The CDR3 extends over 16 amino acids. The V end was cut by 5 bases, the J end by 1 base, with 15 bases between. CDR3 amino acids: CASSPPRGKSGNTIYF. Here the CDR3 DNA reads TGTGCCAGCAGCCCTCCCCGGGGGAAATCTGGAAACACCATATATTTT. The whole variable domain, filled in from reference TRBV7-2 and TRBJ1-3, reads GAGVSQSPSNKVTEKGKDVELRCDPISGHTALYWYRQSLGQGLEFLIYFQGNSAPDKSGLPSDRFSAERTGGSVSTLTIQRTQQEDSAVYLCASSPPRGKSGNTIYFGEGSWLTVV.

This clone was detected a few times. The chain has TRBV5-1 and TRBJ1-1, with D perhaps matching TRBD1 (5 bases). Germline V gives CDR1 SGHRS, CDR2 YFSETQ. V lost 4 bases and J lost 2, with 9 bases in between. The CDR3 extends over 13 amino acids. The CDR3 sequence: CASSPRTNTEAFF. The CDR3 DNA follows: TGCGCCAGCAGCCCCAGGACAAACACTGAAGCTTTCTTT.

The V call is TRBV30, the J call TRBJ2-5; weak D call: TRBD1 (6 bases). The V and J ends lost 7 bases and 4 bases respectively, with 16 bases between them. The germline gives CDR1 GTSNPN, CDR2 SVGIG (reference sequence). This CDR3 region has 13 residues. The CDR3 reads CALRKQGRETQYF. CDR3 DNA sequence: TGTGCCTTAAGAAAACAGGGACGAGAGACCCAGTACTTC.

This clone has only a few counts. V gene TRBV6-1 combines with J gene TRBJ1-4, with D maybe TRBD1 (6 bases). The CDR3 spans 13 residues. With 8 bases removed from V and 6 bases from J, the gap between germline ends came to 13 bases. CDR1 and CDR2 (germline): MNHNS, SASEGT. CDR3 amino acids: CASSRGGDEKLFF. In DNA, the CDR3 is TGTGCCAGCTCAAGGGGGGGTGATGAAAAACTGTTTTTT.

This clone was detected a few times. This sequence joins TRBV19 and TRBJ2-5; 14 bases align to TRBD2. V trimming: 9 bases; J trimming: 5 bases; junction bases outside the gene matches: 5. The germline V gene has CDR1 LNHDA and CDR2 SQIVND (reference sequence). The CDR3 consists of 14 residues. The CDR3: CASKGLAGVETQYF. The CDR3, as DNA: TGTGCCAGCAAGGGACTAGCGGGGGTTGAGACCCAGTACTTC.

This clone was seen more than once but under ten times. This rearrangement joins TRBV4-1 to TRBJ2-1, with 8 bases that match TRBD1. V lost 2 bases to trimming and J lost 7 bases; unmatched junction nucleotides: 13. This CDR3 spans 17 amino acids. The germline V gene has CDR1 MGHRA and CDR2 YSYEKL. This CDR3 reads CASSQPMRTGKGNEQFF. The CDR3 DNA is TGCGCCAGCAGCCAACCGATGAGGACAGGGAAGGGGAATGAGCAGTTCTTC.

The chain employs TRBV7-9 and TRBJ1-2, with 9 bases matching TRBD1. The germline V gene encodes CDR1 SEHNR and CDR2 FQNEAQ (reference sequence). The CDR3 runs to 14 residues. The trim removed 1 base at V and 4 bases at J, leaving 1 base unmatched. CDR3 sequence reads: CASSLEQGAYGYTF. DNA for the CDR3: TGTGCCAGCAGCTTAGAACAGGGGGCCTATGGCTACACCTTC.

This clone was observed a single time. The chain joins TRBV5-8 to TRBJ2-2; D is unclear. V was pared by 0 bases and J by 6 bases, with 15 bases between. Germline V gene data show CDR1 as SGHTS and CDR2 as YDEGEE. The CDR3 runs to 16 residues. Written as DNA, the CDR3 is TGTGCCAGCAGCTTGGCGGGTTCGGGTTCGGCCGGGGAGCTGTTTTTT. Translation gives CASSLAGSGSAGELFF. Using reference TRBV5-8 and TRBJ2-2 for the parts outside the CDR3, the full variable domain is EAGVTQSPTHLIKTRGQQATLRCSPISGHTSVYWYQQALGLGLQFLLWYDEGEERNRGNFPPRFSGRQFPNYSSELNVNALELEDSALYLCASSLAGSGSAGELFFGEGSRLTVL.

The sample holds a few counts of this clone. The rearrangement uses TRBV29-1 and TRBJ2-1, with D possibly matching TRBD2 (6 bases). CDR1 is SQVTM and CDR2 is ANQGSEA in the germline V gene. CDR3 size: 15 residues. V lost 5 bases to trimming and J lost 0 bases, with 14 bases between them. The CDR3 sequence is CSVRDSGRSYNEQFF. The CDR3 DNA reads TGCAGCGTTCGGGACTCAGGGCGCTCCTACAATGAGCAGTTCTTC.

The chain employs TRBV19 and TRBJ1-2; TRBD1 agrees at 8 bases. The CDR3 loop spans 15 amino acids. Germline CDR1 is LNHDA and CDR2 is SQIVND (reference sequence). With 3 bases clipped from V and 4 bases from J, the junction kept 7 bases outside the gene matches. This CDR3 is CASSIGRQGIYGYTF. DNA for the CDR3: TGTGCCAGTAGTATCGGCAGACAGGGGATCTATGGCTACACCTTC.

V gene TRBV4-3 combines with J gene TRBJ1-2, with 8 nucleotides matching TRBD1. Germline V CDR1 and CDR2: LGHNA, YSLEER. The CDR3 contains 16 residues. The V segment lost 1 base and the J segment 4 bases; nucleotides outside the gene matches: 8. This chain's CDR3 is CASSQARSGGFYGYTF. CDR3 in DNA: TGCGCCAGCAGCCAAGCAAGGTCAGGGGGCTTCTATGGCTACACCTTC.

The rearrangement links TRBV5-8 to TRBJ2-7; TRBD2 aligns across 9 bases. Per germline, CDR1 SGHTS and CDR2 YDEGEE. V trimming: 4 bases; J trimming: 7 bases; junction bases outside the gene matches: 15. The CDR3 covers 16 residues. CDR3 region: CASSLRPSGRKGEQYF. CDR3 coding DNA: TGTGCCAGCAGCCTTCGTCCCAGCGGGAGGAAAGGGGAGCAGTACTTC.

The gene calls are TRBV13 and TRBJ1-1, with TRBD1 matching 9 bases. There are 13 residues in the CDR3. The V gene end was trimmed by 4 bases and the J gene end by 6 bases; junction bases not matched to a gene: 3. In germline, CDR1 is PRHDT, CDR2 FYEKMQ (reference sequence). In DNA, the CDR3 is TGTGCCAGCAGCTCCACAGGGGGCGCTGAAGCTTTCTTT. Its translation is CASSSTGGAEAFF.

The V and J genes are TRBV10-3 and TRBJ2-1, with a tentative D call TRBD2 (6 bases). CDR1 and CDR2 from the germline V gene are ENHRY and SYGVKD. Between the trimmed V and J ends, which lost 4 bases and 6 bases, there was a span of 19 bases. The CDR3 length is 16 residues. The CDR3 sequence: CAISGSSSGISNEQFF. In DNA form, the CDR3 reads TGTGCCATCAGTGGCTCCAGTAGCGGAATTTCCAATGAGCAGTTCTTC.

The CDR3 region is CASSFLRAEAFF. The DNA for the CDR3 is TGTGCCAGCAGTTTCCTCAGGGCTGAAGCTTTCTTT. The chain joins TRBV7-9 to TRBJ1-1, with D perhaps TRBD1 (5 bases). Between the trimmed V and J ends, which lost 6 bases and 6 bases, there was a span of 11 bases. CDR3 size: 12 residues. Germline CDR1 reads SEHNR; CDR2 reads FQNEAQ (reference sequence).

There are a few counts of this clone. The V call is TRBV9, the J call TRBJ2-5; the D gene is possibly TRBD1 (6 bases). The germline V gene encodes CDR1 SGDLS and CDR2 YYNGEE. V lost 0 bases, J lost 9 bases, and 12 bases lay in between. This CDR3 contains 13 residues. The CDR3 nucleotides are TGTGCCAGCAGCGTAGCCGGGTCAGGGGCCCAGTACTTC. It is translated as CASSVAGSGAQYF.

This clone was counted only a few times. The chain recombines TRBV18 with TRBJ2-7, with 12 nucleotides matching TRBD2. The V segment lost 1 base and the J segment 5 bases; nucleotides outside the gene matches: 6. CDR3 size: 16 residues. Germline V gene data show CDR1 as KGHSH and CDR2 as LQKENI. The CDR3 bases are TGTGCCAGCTCACCACGACTAGCGGGAGTACCCCACGAGCAGTACTTC. Amino acids: CASSPRLAGVPHEQYF.

Written as DNA, the CDR3 is TGCGCCAGCAGCCAAGACAGGGTGAACAATCAGCCCCAGCATTTT. Protein sequence: CASSQDRVNNQPQHF. The J gene is TRBJ1-5, the V gene TRBV4-1; tentatively, D is TRBD1 (5 bases). The CDR3 consists of 15 residues. Trimming removed 0 bases at V and 3 bases at J, with 9 bases between. Germline V CDR1 and CDR2: MGHRA, YSYEKL.

A few counts support this clone. J is TRBJ2-6 and V is TRBV5-1; D might be TRBD1 (5 bases). Germline CDR1 and CDR2: SGHRS and YFSETQ. The CDR3 is 15 amino acids. V was clipped by 4 bases and J by 1 base, with 9 bases between them. The CDR3 nucleotides read TGCGCCAGCAGCAAGACAGCTTCTGGGGCCAACGTCCTGACTTTC. This encodes CASSKTASGANVLTF. The variable domain in full, completed from reference TRBV5-1 and TRBJ2-6, reads KAGVTQTPRYLIKTRGQQVTLSCSPISGHRSVSWYQQTPGQGLQFLFEYFSETQRNKGNFPGRFSGRQFSNSRSEMNVSTLELGDSALYLCASSKTASGANVLTFGAGSRLTVL.